This is a list of T cell receptor beta chains from one sample in a study of cytomegalovirus exposure and HLA in healthy donors. Profiled with immunoSEQ multiplex PCR; TCRdb holds only in-frame clones, not every one. The sample lists about 130,000 clones; around three quarters were seen once. Sequencing used PBMCs. Source of these receptors: a man younger than 45 in good health and CMV-seronegative. CDR3s include the opening cysteine and the closing phenylalanine or tryptophan. A D gene is named only where the DNA matches it firmly. Size is stated for part of the rows, as once, few or many counts, or as a class when the clone is expanded.

D gene | J gene | clone size | V gene | CDR3 DNA | CDR3 protein
- | TRBJ2-2 | - | TRBV9 | TGTGCCAGCAGCGTAGGCATCCAGGGGAACACCGGGGAGCTGTTTTTT | CASSVGIQGNTGELFF
- | TRBJ2-7 | - | TRBV7-9 | TGTGCCAGCAGCTTAGCTGCTAGAACCTACGAGCAGTACTTC | CASSLAARTYEQYF
- | TRBJ1-1 | - | TRBV9 | TGTGCCAGCAGCGTAGCCGCGGGGGCTGAAGCTTTCTTT | CASSVAAGAEAFF
- | TRBJ1-5 | - | TRBV4-1 | TGCGCCAGCAGCCAAGGAAGGGGTAGCAATCAGCCCCAGCATTTT | CASSQGRGSNQPQHF
- | TRBJ2-3 | - | TRBV28 | TGTGCCAGCAGTTTAGGGGGGAGCCGGACAGATACGCAGTATTTT | CASSLGGSRTDTQYF
- | TRBJ2-7 | - | TRBV29-1 | TGCAGCGCGGAGGTACTGAGTTCCTACGAGCAGTACTTC | CSAEVLSSYEQYF
TRBD2 | TRBJ2-5 | - | TRBV12-5 | TGTGCTAGTGCTAAAAGGAGACTAGCGGGAGGAGCGGTAGAGACCCAGTACTTC | CASAKRRLAGGAVETQYF
- | TRBJ2-1 | - | TRBV19 | TGTGCCAGTAGTCAAACTAGCCCAAATGAGCAGTTCTTC | CASSQTSPNEQFF
TRBD2 | TRBJ2-1 | - | TRBV7-2 | TGTGCCAGCAGCTTAGCGCCGGGACTAGTATTGAATGAGCAGTTCTTC | CASSLAPGLVLNEQFF
- | TRBJ2-2 | - | TRBV2 | TGTGCCAGCAAGGAGCTTCAGAACACCGGGGAGCTGTTTTTT | CASKELQNTGELFF
TRBD2 | TRBJ2-6 | - | TRBV5-4 | TGTGCCAGCAGCTTGAGCGGGAGCCCATCGGACGTCCTGACTTTC | CASSLSGSPSDVLTF
- | TRBJ2-7 | - | TRBV29-1 | TGCAGCGTTGAAGTTGACAACTCCTACGAGCAGTACTTC | CSVEVDNSYEQYF
TRBD1 | TRBJ2-2 | - | TRBV5-4 | TGTGCCAGCAGCAACCGGGACAGCAACACCGGGGAGCTGTTTTTT | CASSNRDSNTGELFF
TRBD2 | TRBJ2-7 | - | TRBV13 | TGTGCCAGCGCACTAGCGGGGAGCTCCTACGAGCAGTACTTC | CASALAGSSYEQYF
TRBD1 | TRBJ1-2 | - | TRBV5-6 | TGTGCCAGCAGCTGGCGGGCAGGGGGCTATGGCTACACCTTC | CASSWRAGGYGYTF
TRBD2 | TRBJ2-5 | once | TRBV7-9 | TGTGCCAGCAGCTCAGCGGGAGGGGCAGAGACCCAGTACTTC | CASSSAGGAETQYF
- | TRBJ2-4 | few | TRBV27 | TGTGCCAGCATAGGAAGGGGAAGCATTCAGTACTTC | CASIGRGSIQYF
TRBD2 | TRBJ2-3 | - | TRBV4-1 | TGCGCCAGCAGCCAAGATCAGGGACTAGCGGTGAGCTCTAGCACAGATACGCAGTATTTT | CASSQDQGLAVSSSTDTQYF
TRBD1 | TRBJ1-3 | - | TRBV2 | TGTGCCAGCAGTCCGACAGGGTGGGGATCTGGAAACACCATATATTTT | CASSPTGWGSGNTIYF
- | TRBJ2-6 | - | TRBV2 | TGTGCCAGCAGCGTCCCTGGGGCCAACGTCCTGACTTTC | CASSVPGANVLTF
- | TRBJ1-2 | - | TRBV19 | TGTGCCAGTAGCCCCCGATGGGCAGGGTTTCGTGGCTACACCTTC | CASSPRWAGFRGYTF
TRBD1 | TRBJ1-5 | - | TRBV30 | TGTGCCTGGAGTGAACGACAGGGGGATCAGCCCCAGCATTTT | CAWSERQGDQPQHF
TRBD1 | TRBJ2-7 | - | TRBV7-2 | TGTGCCAGCAGCTCGAGGGACAGGGCATCGGGTGAGCAGTACTTC | CASSSRDRASGEQYF
- | TRBJ1-2 | - | TRBV6-6 | TGTGCCAGCACCCTAGGGGGAGGGACTGGCTACACCTTC | CASTLGGGTGYTF
- | TRBJ2-5 | - | TRBV6-5 | TGTGCCAGCAGTTCCACGGGATTATCAGGGACCCAGTACTTC | CASSSTGLSGTQYF
- | TRBJ2-5 | - | TRBV25-1 | TGTGCCAGCAGTGAAGGGGCAGCGTACCAAGAGACCCAGTACTTC | CASSEGAAYQETQYF
TRBD1 | TRBJ2-7 | - | TRBV30 | TGTGCCTGGAGGGGACAGGGGGTGCCCTACGAGCAGTACTTC | CAWRGQGVPYEQYF
TRBD1 | TRBJ1-2 | - | TRBV15 | TGTGCCACCAGCAGAGATCGCAGGGGGCAAGGCTACCCCTTC | CATSRDRRGQGYPF
TRBD2 | TRBJ2-7 | - | TRBV7-9 | TGTGCCAGCAGTTTAGGTTCCGGGACTAGCGGGATCTACGAGCAGTACTTC | CASSLGSGTSGIYEQYF
TRBD1 | TRBJ2-7 | - | TRBV5-4 | TGTGCCAGCAGGCGACAGGGGGCAGACGAGCAGTACTTC | CASRRQGADEQYF
- | TRBJ1-3 | once | TRBV19 | TGTGCCAGTAGTATTGTAGAAGGACTTGGAAACACCATATATTTT | CASSIVEGLGNTIYF
- | TRBJ1-2 | - | TRBV7-9 | TGTGCCAGCAGCTTAGCCCGGGGAGGGGGACGGGGCTACACCTTC | CASSLARGGGRGYTF
TRBD1 | TRBJ2-7 | - | TRBV6-4 | TGTGCCAGCAGTGAACCGACAGGGCTTCCCTACGAGCAGTACTTC | CASSEPTGLPYEQYF
TRBD2 | TRBJ2-7 | - | TRBV6-6 | TGTGCCAGCAGTTACTCAGCCAGCGGGACCTCCTACGAGCAGTACTTC | CASSYSASGTSYEQYF
- | TRBJ2-7 | - | TRBV4-1 | TGCGCCAGCAGCCAAGATGGTGGTGCCCCCGGGCAGTACTTC | CASSQDGGAPGQYF
TRBD2 | TRBJ2-1 | - | TRBV9 | TGTGCCAGCAGCGTAGAAGGACTAGCGGGAACTGAGCAGTTCTTC | CASSVEGLAGTEQFF
TRBD2 | TRBJ2-1 | - | TRBV4-3 | TGCGCCAGCAGCCATACCCCGGGACTAGCATTCAATGAGCAGTTCTTC | CASSHTPGLAFNEQFF
- | TRBJ2-1 | - | TRBV19 | TGTGCCAGTAGCCCGACTAACTACAATGAGCAGTTCTTC | CASSPTNYNEQFF
- | TRBJ2-3 | once | TRBV15 | TGTGCCACCAGCAGCCCTCCGGGACACGTGGGCCCCCGTACGCAGTATTTT | CATSSPPGHVGPRTQYF
TRBD2 | TRBJ2-5 | few | TRBV7-6 | TGTGCCAGCAGCTTAATAGCGGGAGCTCAAGAGACCCAGTACTTC | CASSLIAGAQETQYF
- | TRBJ1-2 | - | TRBV10-3 | TGTGCCATCAGTGCCCGGGAGGTTATTGGTGGCTACACCTTC | CAISAREVIGGYTF
TRBD2 | TRBJ2-7 | - | TRBV19 | TGTGCCAGTAGTATACCAGCCCCGGCGGGAGTCTACGAGCAGTACTTC | CASSIPAPAGVYEQYF
TRBD1 | TRBJ2-7 | - | TRBV28 | TGTGCCAGTACCGTACCAGGGGGCTCCTACGAGCAGTACTTC | CASTVPGGSYEQYF
TRBD2 | TRBJ2-7 | - | TRBV7-9 | TGTGCCAGCAGCACTGAAGCGGGACTAATCTCCTACGAGCAGTACTTC | CASSTEAGLISYEQYF
TRBD1 | TRBJ1-5 | - | TRBV19 | TGTGCCAGTAGTACTACAGGGGGCCAACAGCCCCAGCATTTT | CASSTTGGQQPQHF
TRBD1 | TRBJ2-2 | - | TRBV28 | TGTGCCAGCAGTGGGACAGGGGCCTACACCGGGGAGCTGTTTTTT | CASSGTGAYTGELFF